The next 16 T cell receptor beta chains were all read from a single sample in a study of T cells in Graves' hyperthyroidism and ophthalmopathy. From RNA transcripts, TCR beta CDR3 regions were amplified. A first-round RT-PCR of the TCR CDR3 used the HTBI primer set. Each CDR3 protein is one row after TCRdb ran MiXCR on the multiplex PCR reads. Of about 350,000 distinct CDR3 sequences in the sample, more than 11% were seen once. The specimen sequenced was blood. These TCRs come from a young woman with Graves' hyperthyroidism.

This clonotype was found many times. The V gene is TRBV10-3, the J gene TRBJ2-5, with D possibly TRBD2 on 5 matching bases. This CDR3 is 13 amino acids long. V gave up 10 bases and J gave up 0 bases, with 12 bases separating them. Germline V lookup: CDR1 ENHRY, CDR2 SYGVKD. CDR3 DNA sequence: TGTGCCACGAACGGAGGCAACCAAGAGACCCAGTACTTC. Residues: CATNGGNQETQYF.

The rearrangement links TRBV15 to TRBJ1-4, with D maybe TRBD1 (5 bases). There are 13 residues in the CDR3. The germline V gene encodes CDR1 LNHNV and CDR2 YYDKDF (reference sequence). The V and J ends lost 8 bases and 3 bases respectively, with 10 bases between them. The CDR3 nucleotides are TGTGCCACCGCTAGGGGAGCTAATGAAAAACTGTTTTTT. Translated, it gives CATARGANEKLFF.

The chain combines TRBV2 with TRBJ2-7, with a weak D call TRBD1 (6 bases). This CDR3 comprises 14 residues. Germline loops: CDR1 SNHLY, CDR2 FYNNEI. V lost 3 bases and J 4 bases, leaving 13 bases between the germline ends. CDR3 sequence reads: CASSDRGPPYEQYF. In DNA form, the CDR3 reads TGTGCCAGCAGTGACAGGGGACCGCCTTACGAGCAGTACTTC.

This clonotype was recorded many times. DNA for the CDR3: TGTGCCAGCAGCTCCCCTGCCGATACGCAGTATTTT. Amino acids: CASSSPADTQYF. The chain has TRBV11-2 and TRBJ2-3; no definite D call. The germline V gene has CDR1 SGHAT and CDR2 FQNNGV. This CDR3 has 12 residues. Trimming pared 4 bases from V and 6 bases from J, leaving 8 bases between.

This clonotype appeared many times. The V call is TRBV11-1, the J call TRBJ2-3, with 7 bases matching TRBD2. Germline V gene data show CDR1 as SGHAT and CDR2 as FQDESV (reference sequence). CDR3 length: 15 amino acids. The V segment lost 3 bases and the J segment 2 bases; nucleotides outside the gene matches: 5. For the CDR3, the DNA is TGTGCCAGCAGCTTTCTAGCGGAAGACACAGATACGCAGTATTTT. Translated: CASSFLAEDTDTQYF.

The chain uses TRBV5-1 and TRBJ2-1, with D possibly TRBD2 on 5 matching bases. The V and J ends lost 3 bases and 7 bases respectively, with 23 bases between them. The CDR3 sequence is 17 residues long. CDR1 and CDR2 from the germline V gene are SGHRS and YFSETQ. The CDR3 protein is CASSSPDGRTAQNEQFF. The DNA of the CDR3 is TGCGCCAGCAGCTCCCCGGACGGGCGGACTGCTCAGAATGAGCAGTTCTTC.

This clonotype was counted between two and nine times. The chain is built from TRBV18 and TRBJ1-3; D ambiguous. Trimming removed 3 bases from V and 8 bases from J, with 20 bases in between. CDR1 is KGHSH, CDR2 LQKENI, per germline. This CDR3 spans 16 amino acids. CDR3 nucleotide sequence: TGTGCCAGCTCACCCGCTCGGCAAACCAACTGGGACACCATATATTTT. Translating it yields CASSPARQTNWDTIYF. Drawing the rest from reference TRBV18 and TRBJ1-3, the complete variable domain is NAGVMQNPRHLVRRRGQEARLRCSPMKGHSHVYWYRQLPEEGLKFMVYLQKENIIDESGMPKERFSAEFPKEGPSILRIQQVVRGDSAAYFCASSPARQTNWDTIYFGEGSWLTVV.

The sample holds one count of this clonotype. V gene TRBV19 combines with J gene TRBJ2-3; TRBD2 matches 11 bases. The germline CDR1 and CDR2 sequences are LNHDA and SQIVND (reference sequence). J gave up 2 bases and V 6 bases, and 10 bases lay outside the gene matches. The CDR3 loop spans 17 amino acids. This CDR3 reads CASRKVVAGGLTDTQYF. For the CDR3, the DNA is TGTGCCAGTAGGAAAGTGGTAGCGGGAGGGCTCACAGATACGCAGTATTTT. Full variable domain (remainder filled in from reference TRBV19 and TRBJ2-3): DGGITQSPKYLFRKEGQNVTLSCEQNLNHDAMYWYRQDPGQGLRLIYYSQIVNDFQKGDIAEGYSVSREKKESFPLTVTSAQKNPTAFYLCASRKVVAGGLTDTQYFGPGTRLTVL.

This clonotype was seen at least ten times. DNA of the CDR3: TGCAGCGCCCCGGGACCCTTCAACATTCAGTACTTC. It codes for CSAPGPFNIQYF. J is TRBJ2-4 and V is TRBV29-1; D possibly uses TRBD1 or TRBD2 (5 bases each). This CDR3 spans 12 amino acids. Germline V lookup: CDR1 SQVTM, CDR2 ANQGSEA. Trimming shortened V by 7 bases and J by 7 bases, and 14 bases separated the two germline ends.

This clonotype has at least ten counts. The chain joins TRBV18 to TRBJ2-3, with D tentatively TRBD2 (5 bases). The germline CDR1 and CDR2 sequences are KGHSH and LQKENI. V lost 8 bases and J lost 4, with 13 bases in between. The CDR3 spans 13 residues. The CDR3: CASSPSGADTQYF. CDR3 in DNA: TGTGCCAGCAGTCCAAGCGGAGCAGATACGCAGTATTTT. Together with reference TRBV18 and TRBJ2-3, the CDR3 gives the full variable domain: NAGVMQNPRHLVRRRGQEARLRCSPMKGHSHVYWYRQLPEEGLKFMVYLQKENIIDESGMPKERFSAEFPKEGPSILRIQQVVRGDSAAYFCASSPSGADTQYFGPGTRLTVL.

This clonotype has at least ten counts. The J gene is TRBJ2-5, the V gene TRBV11-2, with 16 bases fitting TRBD2. J was trimmed by 3 bases and V by 4 bases; bases with no gene match: 2. Germline-derived CDR1 and CDR2 are SGHAT and FQNNGV. The CDR3 is 16 amino acids. The CDR3 region is CASSSGTSGREETQYF. DNA for the CDR3: TGTGCCAGCAGCTCTGGGACTAGCGGGAGGGAAGAGACCCAGTACTTC.

The table lists this clonotype with many counts. The chain couples TRBV2 to TRBJ1-5, with D uncertain. CDR1 is SNHLY, CDR2 FYNNEI, per germline. The CDR3 is 14 residues long. Trimming stripped 4 bases from V and 1 base from J, with 8 bases between. The CDR3 coding sequence is TGTGCCAGCAGTGTGAGGGAGAGCAATCAGCCCCAGCATTTT. Amino acid sequence: CASSVRESNQPQHF.

In this sample, this clonotype turned up many times. The chain combines TRBV29-1 with TRBJ2-2; D not certain. CDR3 length: 12 residues. V lost 1 base to trimming and J lost 8 bases, with 8 bases between them. From germline, CDR1 is SQVTM and CDR2 ANQGSEA. This CDR3 reads CSVEGAAGELFF. CDR3 in DNA: TGCAGCGTTGAAGGGGCCGCGGGGGAGCTGTTTTTT.

The table lists this clonotype with many counts. This chain's CDR3 is CASSWGFQETQYF. CDR3 in DNA: TGTGCCAGCAGTTGGGGATTCCAAGAGACCCAGTACTTC. The rearrangement joins TRBV6-1 to TRBJ2-5; D uncertain. The germline CDR1 and CDR2 sequences are MNHNS and SASEGT. CDR3 length: 13 amino acids. The ends were cut back, 5 bases at V and 1 base at J, with 8 bases in the middle.

The chain joins TRBV28 to TRBJ2-3, with D tentatively TRBD1 (6 bases). The V end was cut by 8 bases, the J end by 6 bases, with 15 bases between. The CDR3 length is 13 residues. The germline gives CDR1 MDHEN, CDR2 SYDVKM. The CDR3 loop reads CASSGTSSDTQYF. In nucleotides, the CDR3 is TGTGCCAGCTCCGGGACATCGTCCGATACGCAGTATTTT.

The chain couples TRBV20-1 to TRBJ2-1, with 9 bases matching TRBD2. Germline V gene sequence: CDR1 DFQATT, CDR2 SNEGSKA (reference sequence). The CDR3 extends over 17 amino acids. The V segment lost 5 bases and the J segment 1 base; nucleotides outside the gene matches: 12. The CDR3 nucleotides are TGCAGTGCTCCCTTAGCGGGAGATGAAAGGTCCTACAATGAGCAGTTCTTC. Protein product: CSAPLAGDERSYNEQFF.